Sequencing of this T cell receptor beta chain was carried out in a study of blood T cell repertoires in COVID-19. The overall study: Nucleic acid was either cDNA or gDNA, and it came from T cells, B-cell-depleted T cells, or PBMCs.

Germline V CDR1 and CDR2: MNHEY, SMNVEV (reference sequence). Trimming stripped 5 bases from V and 0 bases from J, with 11 bases between. The CDR3 covers 14 residues. Original processing methods: Nucleated cell counts were estimated from reference gene primer amplification. Here immunoSEQ multiplex PCR was the method, and the copy in TCRdb shows in-frame clones only, minus some. For V, J and clone size, that table is used; D and trimming come from the DNA. The sample holds hundreds of thousands of clones, about 87% seen once. Sequenced material: peripheral blood. This sequence was found in a man aged 55 to 69 with acute or convalescent COVID-19. The chain uses TRBV27 and TRBJ2-7; possibly TRBD1 for D (6 bases). The CDR3 region is CASSVNRVSYEQYF. DNA for the CDR3: TGTGCCAGCAGTGTCAACAGGGTCTCCTACGAGCAGTACTTC.